A selection of T cell receptor beta chains follows, all from one sample in a study of cytomegalovirus exposure and HLA in healthy donors. Produced via immunoSEQ multiplex PCR; TCRdb's table is partial and in-frame only. The data show approximately 84,000 clones, approximately 82% seen once. The sequencing input was PBMCs. Receptors originate from a man aged 40-49 years in good health and CMV-seronegative. CDR3s include the opening cysteine and the closing phenylalanine or tryptophan.

>TRBV12-2
CASRPGRSTGELFF
>TRBV19
CASSFDRVNTGELFF
>TRBV6-1
CASSGDRGYNEKLFF
>TRBV6-1
CASLPGQGSGNTIYF
>TRBV11-3
CASSLDGLSSGVAGEQYF
>TRBV6-5
CATSGLVINEQFF
>TRBV6-5
CASSDRTGRTEAFF
>TRBV18
CASSPSFVEEYNSPLHF
>TRBV19
CASSLIRDTNQPQHF
>TRBV19
CAGGVGASDSPLHF
>TRBV2
CAETGGAEGYTF
>TRBV18
CASSSAGADRDSGYTF
>TRBV5-1
CASRSGQKNSPLHF
>TRBV7-2
CASSLVGRALMNTEAFF
>TRBV27
CASSALGTGNTGELFF
>TRBV28
CASRQGVRTDTQYF
>TRBV19
CASSIDLSRVRWNQPQHF
>TRBV4-2
CASSPWDRRTDTQYF
>TRBV7-9
CASSTPGQNYEQYF
>TRBV7-2
CASSLNQGLEAFF
>TRBV6-5
CASRSSGDGQYF
>TRBV6-5
CASWNVGGGGYTF
>TRBV27
CASSSTGPNQPQHF
>TRBV13
CASSLGYGGNEQFF
>TRBV28
CASKGGLGELFF
>TRBV11-1
CASSPGTSATNEKLFF
>TRBV27
CASTPSGHVNTEAFF
>TRBV7-3
CASSLTSGAGLNSPLHF
>TRBV4-2
CASSQVERFTDTQYF
>TRBV5-1
CASSFVLGQGDGYTF
>TRBV6-5
CASSYSTTTYNEQFF
>TRBV7-9
CASRPQGAATEAFF
>TRBV5-1
CASSLGVAGATYEQYF
>TRBV4-1
CASSHEEQGAYSDTQYF
>TRBV9
CATRAGNTIYF
>TRBV6-1
CASSEMEATEAFF